The 4 T cell receptor beta chains below all came from one sample that was sequenced in a study of regulatory T cells in long-lasting Graves disease. Building the TCR beta libraries relied on iRepertoire HTBI primers, and CDR3 regions underwent Arm-PCR. TCRdb reprocessed the multiplex PCR reads with MiXCR, giving one entry per CDR3 protein. Of about 470,000 distinct CDR3 sequences listed, 20% to 25% are singletons. Time point given: persistent/refractory GD, antithyroid drugs over 5 years with positive TRAb. Isolated PBMC RNA provided the starting material for the TCR library. The input for sequencing was peripheral blood mononuclear cells (PBMCs), taken when the disease was refractory, from a patient treated with antithyroid drugs. Receptors originate from a female donor with Graves disease.

This sequence joins TRBV5-1 and TRBJ2-5, with 7 bases identical to TRBD1. Per the germline V gene, CDR1 is SGHRS and CDR2 is YFSETQ. This CDR3 is built from 15 residues. Germline trimming cut 1 base from V and 4 bases from J; bases unmatched to any gene: 7. CDR3 DNA sequence: TGCGCCAGCAGCTTGATCGGGACAGATGGAGAGACCCAGTACTTC. Its protein is CASSLIGTDGETQYF.

The chain couples TRBV11-2 to TRBJ2-1; D unresolved. Germline values: CDR1 SGHAT, CDR2 FQNNGV. The CDR3 extends over 13 amino acids. Deletions cut 3 bases from V and 8 bases from J, with 11 bases between. The CDR3: CASSFQLSDEQFF. The CDR3 DNA reads as TGTGCCAGCAGCTTTCAGCTGAGCGATGAGCAGTTCTTC.

Points on this clonotype: With a much larger clone just one base away, this may be a read error. The chain recombines TRBV10-3 with TRBJ1-2; D not resolved. There are 17 residues in the CDR3. Deletions cut 2 bases from V and 2 bases from J, with 18 bases between. Germline CDR1 is ENHRY and CDR2 is SYGVKD. The CDR3 DNA reads TGTGCCATCAGTGAGACAACCTACAACGTCAGCAACTATGGCTACACCTTC. Translated: CAISETTYNVSNYGYTF.

V gene TRBV6-5 combines with J gene TRBJ1-3; D not resolved. The CDR3 is made up of 19 amino acids. The V gene's germline CDR1 is MNHEY and CDR2 SVGAGI. V was shortened by 1 base and J by 0 bases, with 19 bases between the two germline ends. The CDR3 DNA reads TGTGCCAGCAGTTACTGGCCAGCCTTAGGACGAATCTCTGGAAACACCATATATTTT. Protein product: CASSYWPALGRISGNTIYF.